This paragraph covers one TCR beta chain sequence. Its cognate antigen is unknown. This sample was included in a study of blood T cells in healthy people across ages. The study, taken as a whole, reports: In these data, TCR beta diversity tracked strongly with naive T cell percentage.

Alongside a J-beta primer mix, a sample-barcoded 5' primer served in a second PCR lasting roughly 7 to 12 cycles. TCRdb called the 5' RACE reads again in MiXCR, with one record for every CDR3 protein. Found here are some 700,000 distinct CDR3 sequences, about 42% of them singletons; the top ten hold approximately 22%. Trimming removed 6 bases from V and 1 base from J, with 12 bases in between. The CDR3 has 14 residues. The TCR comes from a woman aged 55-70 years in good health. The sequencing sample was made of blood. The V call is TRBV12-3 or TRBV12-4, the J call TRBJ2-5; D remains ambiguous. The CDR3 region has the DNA TGTGCCAGCAGCCCCGTGGGGTTCCAAGAGACCCAGTACTTC. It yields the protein CASSPVGFQETQYF.